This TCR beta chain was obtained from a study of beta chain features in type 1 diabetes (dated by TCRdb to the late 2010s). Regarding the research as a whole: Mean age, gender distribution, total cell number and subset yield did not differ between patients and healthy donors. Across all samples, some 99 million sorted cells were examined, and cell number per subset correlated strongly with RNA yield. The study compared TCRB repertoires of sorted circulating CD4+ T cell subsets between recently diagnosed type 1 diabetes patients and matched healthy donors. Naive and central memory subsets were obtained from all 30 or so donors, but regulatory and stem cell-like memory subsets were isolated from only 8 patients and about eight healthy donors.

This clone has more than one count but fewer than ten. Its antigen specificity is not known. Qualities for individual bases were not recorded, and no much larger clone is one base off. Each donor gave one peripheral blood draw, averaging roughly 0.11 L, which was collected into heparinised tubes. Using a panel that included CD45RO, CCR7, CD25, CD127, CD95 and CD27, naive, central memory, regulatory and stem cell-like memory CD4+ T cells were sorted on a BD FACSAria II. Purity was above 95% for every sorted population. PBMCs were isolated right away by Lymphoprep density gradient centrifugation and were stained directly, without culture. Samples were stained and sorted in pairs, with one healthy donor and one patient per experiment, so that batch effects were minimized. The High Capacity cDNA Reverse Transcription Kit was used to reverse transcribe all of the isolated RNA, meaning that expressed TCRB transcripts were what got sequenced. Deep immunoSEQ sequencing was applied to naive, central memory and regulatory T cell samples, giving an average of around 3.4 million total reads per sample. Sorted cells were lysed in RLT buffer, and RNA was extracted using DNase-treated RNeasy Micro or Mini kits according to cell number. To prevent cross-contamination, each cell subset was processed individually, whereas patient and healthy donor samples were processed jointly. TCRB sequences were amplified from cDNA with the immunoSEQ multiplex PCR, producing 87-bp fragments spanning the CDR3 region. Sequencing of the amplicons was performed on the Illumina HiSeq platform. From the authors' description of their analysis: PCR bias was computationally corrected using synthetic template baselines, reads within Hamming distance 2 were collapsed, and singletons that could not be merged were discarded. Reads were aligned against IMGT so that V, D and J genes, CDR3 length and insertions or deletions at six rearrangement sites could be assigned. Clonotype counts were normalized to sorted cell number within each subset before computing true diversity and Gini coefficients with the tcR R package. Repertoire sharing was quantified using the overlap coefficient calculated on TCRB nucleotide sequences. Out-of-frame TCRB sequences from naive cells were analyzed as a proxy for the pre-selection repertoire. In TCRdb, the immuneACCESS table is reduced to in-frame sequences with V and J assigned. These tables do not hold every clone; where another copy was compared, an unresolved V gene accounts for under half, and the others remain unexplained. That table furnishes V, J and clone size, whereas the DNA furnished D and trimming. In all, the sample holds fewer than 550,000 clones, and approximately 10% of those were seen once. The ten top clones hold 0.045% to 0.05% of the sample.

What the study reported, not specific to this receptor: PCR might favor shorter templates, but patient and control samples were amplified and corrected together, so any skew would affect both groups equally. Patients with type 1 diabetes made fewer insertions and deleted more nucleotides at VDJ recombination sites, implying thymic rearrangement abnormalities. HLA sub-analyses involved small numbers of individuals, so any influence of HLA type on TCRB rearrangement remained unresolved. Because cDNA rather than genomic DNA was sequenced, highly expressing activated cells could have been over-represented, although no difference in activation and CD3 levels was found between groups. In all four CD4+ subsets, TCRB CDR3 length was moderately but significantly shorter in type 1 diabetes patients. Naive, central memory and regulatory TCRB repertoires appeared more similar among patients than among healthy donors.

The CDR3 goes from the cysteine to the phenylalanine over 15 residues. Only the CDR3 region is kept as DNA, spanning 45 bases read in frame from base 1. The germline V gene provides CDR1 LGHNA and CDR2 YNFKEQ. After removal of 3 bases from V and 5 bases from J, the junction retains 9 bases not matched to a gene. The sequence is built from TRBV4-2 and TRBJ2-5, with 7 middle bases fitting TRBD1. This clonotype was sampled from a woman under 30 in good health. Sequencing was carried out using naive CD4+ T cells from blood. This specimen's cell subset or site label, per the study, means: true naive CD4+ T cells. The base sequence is TGTGCCAGCAGCCACCATTCGACAGGGCCGGAGACCCAGTACTTC. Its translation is CASSHHSTGPETQYF.